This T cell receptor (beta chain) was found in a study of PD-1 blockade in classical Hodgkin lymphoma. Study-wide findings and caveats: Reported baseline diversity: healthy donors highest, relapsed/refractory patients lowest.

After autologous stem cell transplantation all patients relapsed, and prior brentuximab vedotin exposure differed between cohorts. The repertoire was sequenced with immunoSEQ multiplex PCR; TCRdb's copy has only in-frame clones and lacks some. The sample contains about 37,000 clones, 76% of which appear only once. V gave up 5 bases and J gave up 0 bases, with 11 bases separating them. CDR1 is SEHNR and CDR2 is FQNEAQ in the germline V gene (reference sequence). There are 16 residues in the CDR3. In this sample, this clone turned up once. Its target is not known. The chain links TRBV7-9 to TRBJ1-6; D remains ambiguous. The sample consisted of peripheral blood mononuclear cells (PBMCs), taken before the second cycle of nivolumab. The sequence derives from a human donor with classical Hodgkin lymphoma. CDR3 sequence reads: CASSTEGSSYNSPLHF. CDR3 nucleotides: TGTGCCAGCAGCACCGAAGGCAGCTCCTATAATTCACCCCTCCACTTT.